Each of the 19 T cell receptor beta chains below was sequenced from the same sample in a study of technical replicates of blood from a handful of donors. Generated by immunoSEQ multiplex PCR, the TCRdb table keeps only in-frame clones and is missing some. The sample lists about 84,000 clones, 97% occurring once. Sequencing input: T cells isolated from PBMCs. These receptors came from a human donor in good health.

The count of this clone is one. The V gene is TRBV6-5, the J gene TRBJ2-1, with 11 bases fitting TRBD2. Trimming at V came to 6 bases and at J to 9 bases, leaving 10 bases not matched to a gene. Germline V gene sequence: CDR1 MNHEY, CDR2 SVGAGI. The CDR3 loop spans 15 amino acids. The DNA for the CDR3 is TGTGCCAGCAGCCCTTTAGCGGGAGGGCCTAGTGAGCAGTTCTTC. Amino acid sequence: CASSPLAGGPSEQFF.

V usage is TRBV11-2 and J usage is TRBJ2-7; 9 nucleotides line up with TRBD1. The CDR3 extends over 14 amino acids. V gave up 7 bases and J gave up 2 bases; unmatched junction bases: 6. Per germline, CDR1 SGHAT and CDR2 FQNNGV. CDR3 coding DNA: TGTGCCAGCACCCCGGGACAGGGAGCCTACGAGCAGTACTTC. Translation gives CASTPGQGAYEQYF.

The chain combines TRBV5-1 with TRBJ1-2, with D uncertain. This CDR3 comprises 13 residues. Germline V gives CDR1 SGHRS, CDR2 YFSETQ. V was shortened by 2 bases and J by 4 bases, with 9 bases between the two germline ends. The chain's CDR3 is CASSFGAGYGYTF. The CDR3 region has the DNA TGCGCCAGCAGCTTCGGTGCGGGCTATGGCTACACCTTC.

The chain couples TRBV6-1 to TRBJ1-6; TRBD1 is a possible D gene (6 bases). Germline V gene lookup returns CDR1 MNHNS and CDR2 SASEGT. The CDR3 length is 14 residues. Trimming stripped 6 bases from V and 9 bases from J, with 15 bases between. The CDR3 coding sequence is TGTGCCAGCAGGGAACAGGGTTCTGGTTCACCCCTCCACTTT. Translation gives CASREQGSGSPLHF.

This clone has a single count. The CDR3 region is CASSTHRDYGYTF. The CDR3, as DNA: TGCGCCAGCAGTACGCACAGAGACTATGGCTACACCTTC. The rearrangement links TRBV10-2 to TRBJ1-2, with D hard to call. Germline lookup yields CDR1 WSHSY and CDR2 SAAADI. V dropped 5 bases and J dropped 3 bases, with 10 bases sitting between them. The CDR3 has 13 residues.

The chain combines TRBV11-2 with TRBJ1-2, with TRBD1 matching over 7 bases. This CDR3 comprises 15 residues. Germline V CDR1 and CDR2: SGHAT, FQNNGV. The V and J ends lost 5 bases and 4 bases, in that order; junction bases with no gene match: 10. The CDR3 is CASSPGTVDVYGYTF. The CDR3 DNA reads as TGTGCCAGCAGCCCCGGGACAGTAGATGTCTATGGCTACACCTTC.

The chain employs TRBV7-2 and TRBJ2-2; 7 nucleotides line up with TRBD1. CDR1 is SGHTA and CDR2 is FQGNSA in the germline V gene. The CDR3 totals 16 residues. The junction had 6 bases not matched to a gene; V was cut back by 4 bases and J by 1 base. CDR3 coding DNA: TGTGCCAGCAGCTCCGCAGGACAGGTGAACACCGGGGAGCTGTTTTTT. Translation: CASSSAGQVNTGELFF.

Here the CDR3 reads CASSLAARGDEQYF. In DNA, the CDR3 is TGTGCCAGCAGTCTGGCAGCCCGGGGAGACGAGCAGTACTTC. V gene TRBV7-9 combines with J gene TRBJ2-7; D possibly corresponds to TRBD2 (5 bases). V lost 6 bases and J lost 5, with 17 bases in between. The CDR3 loop spans 14 amino acids. Germline V lookup: CDR1 SEHNR, CDR2 FQNEAQ (reference sequence).

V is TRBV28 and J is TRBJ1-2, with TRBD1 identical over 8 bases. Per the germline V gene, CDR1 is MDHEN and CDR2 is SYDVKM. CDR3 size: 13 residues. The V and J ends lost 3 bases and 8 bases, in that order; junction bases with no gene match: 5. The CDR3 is CASSFTGGTGYTF. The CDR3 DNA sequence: TGTGCCAGCAGTTTTACAGGGGGTACGGGCTACACCTTC.

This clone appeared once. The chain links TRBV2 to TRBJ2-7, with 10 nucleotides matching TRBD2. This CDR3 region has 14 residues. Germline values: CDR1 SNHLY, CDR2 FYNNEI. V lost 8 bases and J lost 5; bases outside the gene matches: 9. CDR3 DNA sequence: TGTGCCAGCCGGTCTTCTAGCGGGGGCAACGAGCAGTACTTC. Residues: CASRSSSGGNEQYF. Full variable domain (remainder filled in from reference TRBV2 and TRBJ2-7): EPEVTQTPSHQVTQMGQEVILRCVPISNHLYFYWYRQILGQKVEFLVSFYNNEISEKSEIFDDQFSVERPDGSNFTLKIRSTKLEDSAMYFCASRSSSGGNEQYFGPGTRLTVT.

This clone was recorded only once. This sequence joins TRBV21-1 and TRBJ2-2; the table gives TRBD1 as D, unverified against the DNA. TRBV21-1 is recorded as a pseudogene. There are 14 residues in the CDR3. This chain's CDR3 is CASSPRTVAGELFF. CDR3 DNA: TGTGCCAGCAGCCCCCGGACAGTTGCCGGGGAGCTGTTTTTT.

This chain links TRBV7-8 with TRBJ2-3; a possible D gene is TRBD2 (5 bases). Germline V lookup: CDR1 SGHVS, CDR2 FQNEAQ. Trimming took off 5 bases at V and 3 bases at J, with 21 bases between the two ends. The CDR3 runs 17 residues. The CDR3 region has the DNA TGTGCCAGCAGCCAAACCGTAAGCGGTTTGTGGACAGATACGCAGTATTTT. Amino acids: CASSQTVSGLWTDTQYF.

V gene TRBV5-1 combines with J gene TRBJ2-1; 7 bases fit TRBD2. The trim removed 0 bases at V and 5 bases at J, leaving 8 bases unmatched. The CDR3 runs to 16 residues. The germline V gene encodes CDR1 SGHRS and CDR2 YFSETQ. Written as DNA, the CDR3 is TGCGCCAGCAGCTTGGTTTGGGGGGGTGGTAACAATGAGCAGTTCTTC. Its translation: CASSLVWGGGNNEQFF.

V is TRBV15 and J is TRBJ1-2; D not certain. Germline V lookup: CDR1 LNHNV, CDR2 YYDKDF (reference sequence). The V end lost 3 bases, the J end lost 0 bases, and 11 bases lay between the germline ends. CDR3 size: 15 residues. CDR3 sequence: CATSRASGSNYGYTF. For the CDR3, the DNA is TGTGCCACCAGCAGGGCAAGCGGATCTAACTATGGCTACACCTTC.

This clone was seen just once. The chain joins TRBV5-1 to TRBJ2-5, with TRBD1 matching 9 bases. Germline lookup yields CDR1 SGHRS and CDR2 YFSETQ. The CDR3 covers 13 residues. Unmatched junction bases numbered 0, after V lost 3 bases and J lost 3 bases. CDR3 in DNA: TGCGCCAGCAGCTGGGACAGGGAAGAGACCCAGTACTTC. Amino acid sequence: CASSWDREETQYF.

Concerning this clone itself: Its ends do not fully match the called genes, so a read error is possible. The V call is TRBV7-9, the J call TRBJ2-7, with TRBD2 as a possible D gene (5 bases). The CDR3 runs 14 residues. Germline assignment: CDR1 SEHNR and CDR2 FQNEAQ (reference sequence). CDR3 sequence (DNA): TGTGCCAGCAGCTTGGGAGAGGGCTCCCACGAGCAGTACTTC. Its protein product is CASSLGEGSHEQYF.

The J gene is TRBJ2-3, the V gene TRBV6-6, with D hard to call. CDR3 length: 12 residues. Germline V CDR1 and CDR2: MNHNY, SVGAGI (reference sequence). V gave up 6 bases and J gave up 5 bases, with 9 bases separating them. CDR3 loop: CASSYRQDTQYF. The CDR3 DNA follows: TGTGCCAGCAGCTATAGACAAGATACGCAGTATTTT.

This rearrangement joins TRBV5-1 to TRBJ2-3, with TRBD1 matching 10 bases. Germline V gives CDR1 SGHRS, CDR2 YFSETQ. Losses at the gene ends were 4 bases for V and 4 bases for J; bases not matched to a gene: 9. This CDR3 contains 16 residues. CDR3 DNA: TGCGCCAGCAGCCCCCCGACAGGGGGCTCGGCAGATACGCAGTATTTT. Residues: CASSPPTGGSADTQYF.

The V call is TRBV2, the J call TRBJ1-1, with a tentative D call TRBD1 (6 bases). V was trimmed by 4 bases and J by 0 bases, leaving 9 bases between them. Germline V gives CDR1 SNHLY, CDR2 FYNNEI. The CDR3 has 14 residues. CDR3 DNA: TGTGCCAGCAGTGGTCAGGGGATGAACACTGAAGCTTTCTTT. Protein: CASSGQGMNTEAFF.